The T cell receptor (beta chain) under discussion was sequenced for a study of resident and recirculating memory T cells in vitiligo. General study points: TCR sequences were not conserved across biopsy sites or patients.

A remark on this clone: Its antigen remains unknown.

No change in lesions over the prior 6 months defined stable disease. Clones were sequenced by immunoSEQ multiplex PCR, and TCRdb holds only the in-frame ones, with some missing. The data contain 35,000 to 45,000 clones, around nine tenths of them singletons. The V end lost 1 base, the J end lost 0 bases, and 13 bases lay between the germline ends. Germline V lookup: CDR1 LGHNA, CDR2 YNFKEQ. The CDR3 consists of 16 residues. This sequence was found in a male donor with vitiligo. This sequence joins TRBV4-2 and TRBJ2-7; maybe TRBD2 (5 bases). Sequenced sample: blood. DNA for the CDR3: TGTGCCAGCAGCCAAGTCGGGTCCCTAGCCTCCTACGAGCAGTACTTC. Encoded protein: CASSQVGSLASYEQYF.